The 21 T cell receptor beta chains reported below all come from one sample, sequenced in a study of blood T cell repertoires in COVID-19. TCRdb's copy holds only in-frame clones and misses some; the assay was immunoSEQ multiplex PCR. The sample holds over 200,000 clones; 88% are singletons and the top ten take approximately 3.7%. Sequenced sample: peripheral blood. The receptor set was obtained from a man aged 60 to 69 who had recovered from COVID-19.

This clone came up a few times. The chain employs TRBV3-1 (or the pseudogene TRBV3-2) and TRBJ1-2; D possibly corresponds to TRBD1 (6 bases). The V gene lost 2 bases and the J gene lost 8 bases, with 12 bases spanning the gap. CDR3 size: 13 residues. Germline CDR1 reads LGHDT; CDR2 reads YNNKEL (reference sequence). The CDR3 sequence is CASSQSAGEGYTF. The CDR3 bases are TGTGCCAGCAGCCAATCAGCAGGGGAGGGCTACACCTTC.

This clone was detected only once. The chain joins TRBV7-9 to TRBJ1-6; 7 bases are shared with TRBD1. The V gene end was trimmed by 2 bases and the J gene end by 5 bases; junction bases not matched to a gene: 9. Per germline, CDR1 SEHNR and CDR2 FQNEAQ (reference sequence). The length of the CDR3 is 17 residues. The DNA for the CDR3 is TGTGCCAGCAGCTTAATGACAGGGCCGCTTAATAATTCACCCCTCCACTTT. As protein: CASSLMTGPLNNSPLHF.

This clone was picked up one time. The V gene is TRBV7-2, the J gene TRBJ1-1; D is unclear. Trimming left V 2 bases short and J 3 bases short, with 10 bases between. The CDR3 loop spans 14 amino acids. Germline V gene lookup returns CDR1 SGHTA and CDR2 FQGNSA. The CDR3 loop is CASSLKGRDTEAFF. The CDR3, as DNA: TGTGCCAGCAGCTTAAAAGGGAGAGACACTGAAGCTTTCTTT. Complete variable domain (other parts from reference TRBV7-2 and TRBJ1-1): GAGVSQSPSNKVTEKGKDVELRCDPISGHTALYWYRQSLGQGLEFLIYFQGNSAPDKSGLPSDRFSAERTGGSVSTLTIQRTQQEDSAVYLCASSLKGRDTEAFFGQGTRLTVV.

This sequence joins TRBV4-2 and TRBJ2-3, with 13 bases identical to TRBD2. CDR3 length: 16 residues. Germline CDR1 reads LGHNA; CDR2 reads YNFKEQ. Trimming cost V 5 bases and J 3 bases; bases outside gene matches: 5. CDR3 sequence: CASSEPGLAGTDTQYF. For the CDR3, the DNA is TGTGCCAGCAGCGAACCGGGACTAGCGGGGACAGATACGCAGTATTTT.

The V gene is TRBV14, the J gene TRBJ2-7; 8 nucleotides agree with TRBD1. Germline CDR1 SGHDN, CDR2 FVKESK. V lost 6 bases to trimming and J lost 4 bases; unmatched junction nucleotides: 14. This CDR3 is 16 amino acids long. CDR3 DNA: TGTGCCAGCAGAACATCAGCCGGGACAGGAGTGTACGAGCAGTACTTC. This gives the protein CASRTSAGTGVYEQYF.

The chain's CDR3 is CASSLAPGLESPLHF. The CDR3, as DNA: TGTGCCAGCAGCTTAGCGCCAGGGCTTGAATCACCCCTCCACTTT. This chain uses TRBV7-2 with TRBJ1-6, with D possibly being TRBD1 (5 bases). Trimming took 0 bases from V and 10 from J, leaving 13 bases between them. The CDR3 loop spans 15 amino acids. Germline V gene sequence: CDR1 SGHTA, CDR2 FQGNSA.

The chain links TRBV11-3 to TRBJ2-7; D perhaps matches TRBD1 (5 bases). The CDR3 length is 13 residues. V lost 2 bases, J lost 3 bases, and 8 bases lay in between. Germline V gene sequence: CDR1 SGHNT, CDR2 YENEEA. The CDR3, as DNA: TGTGCCAGCAGCTTAATCCAGGGCTACGAGCAGTACTTC. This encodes CASSLIQGYEQYF.

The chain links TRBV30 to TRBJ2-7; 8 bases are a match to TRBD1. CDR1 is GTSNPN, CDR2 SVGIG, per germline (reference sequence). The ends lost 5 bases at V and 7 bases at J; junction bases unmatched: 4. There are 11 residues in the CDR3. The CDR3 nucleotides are TGTGCCTGGGACAGGGGCGGGGAGCAGTACTTC. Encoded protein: CAWDRGGEQYF.

The CDR3 region is CASSLSPSGARQETQYF. DNA of the CDR3: TGTGCCAGCAGCTTGAGCCCTAGCGGGGCGAGGCAAGAGACCCAGTACTTC. This chain uses TRBV7-9 with TRBJ2-5; 9 bases agree with TRBD2. After removal of 3 bases from V and 2 bases from J, the junction contained 10 bases not matched to a gene. The germline gives CDR1 SEHNR, CDR2 FQNEAQ (reference sequence). The CDR3 spans 17 residues.

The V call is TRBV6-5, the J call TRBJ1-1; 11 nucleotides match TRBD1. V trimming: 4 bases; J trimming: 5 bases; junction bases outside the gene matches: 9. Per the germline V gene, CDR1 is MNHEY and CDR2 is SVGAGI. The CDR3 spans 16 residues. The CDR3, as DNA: TGTGCCAGCAGTTCTCTAGGACAGGGGGCGCGTACTGAAGCTTTCTTT. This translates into CASSSLGQGARTEAFF.

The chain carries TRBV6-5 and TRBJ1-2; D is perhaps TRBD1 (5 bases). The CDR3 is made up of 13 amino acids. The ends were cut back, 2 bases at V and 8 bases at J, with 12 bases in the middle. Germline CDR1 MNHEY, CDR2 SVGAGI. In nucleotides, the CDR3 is TGTGCCAGCAGTTACCAACCACAGGAGGGCTACACCTTC. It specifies CASSYQPQEGYTF.

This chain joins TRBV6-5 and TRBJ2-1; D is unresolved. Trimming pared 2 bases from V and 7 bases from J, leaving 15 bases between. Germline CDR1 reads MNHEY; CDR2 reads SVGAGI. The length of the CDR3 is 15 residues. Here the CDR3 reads CASSYESLPWNEQFF. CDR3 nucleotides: TGTGCCAGCAGTTACGAGAGCCTCCCCTGGAATGAGCAGTTCTTC.

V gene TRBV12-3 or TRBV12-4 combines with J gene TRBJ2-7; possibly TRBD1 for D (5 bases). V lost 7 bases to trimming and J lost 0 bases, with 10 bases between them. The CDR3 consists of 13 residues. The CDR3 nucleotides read TGTGCCAGCATGGACACCCGCTCCTACGAGCAGTACTTC. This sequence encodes CASMDTRSYEQYF.

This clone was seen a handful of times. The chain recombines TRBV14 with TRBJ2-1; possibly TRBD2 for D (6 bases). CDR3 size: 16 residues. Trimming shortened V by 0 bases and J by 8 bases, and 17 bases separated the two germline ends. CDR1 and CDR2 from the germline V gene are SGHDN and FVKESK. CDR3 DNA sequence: TGTGCCAGCAGCCAAGAGGGGGAGGTCCCGTCGGATGAGCAGTTCTTC. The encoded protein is CASSQEGEVPSDEQFF.

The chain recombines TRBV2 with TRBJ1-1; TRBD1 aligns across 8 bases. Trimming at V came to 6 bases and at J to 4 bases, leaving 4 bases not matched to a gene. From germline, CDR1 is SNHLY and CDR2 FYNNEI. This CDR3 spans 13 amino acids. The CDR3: CASRGQGTTEAFF. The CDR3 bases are TGTGCCAGCAGAGGACAGGGTACCACTGAAGCTTTCTTT.

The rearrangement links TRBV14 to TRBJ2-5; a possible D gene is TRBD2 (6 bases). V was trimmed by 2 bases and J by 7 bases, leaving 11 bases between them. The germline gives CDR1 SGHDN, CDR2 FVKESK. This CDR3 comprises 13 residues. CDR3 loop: CASSQPGVATQYF. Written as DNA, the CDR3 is TGTGCCAGCAGCCAACCGGGGGTCGCGACCCAGTACTTC.

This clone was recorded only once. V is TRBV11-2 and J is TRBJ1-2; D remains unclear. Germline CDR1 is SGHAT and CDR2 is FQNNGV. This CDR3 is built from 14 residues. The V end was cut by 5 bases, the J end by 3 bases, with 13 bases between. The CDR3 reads CASSPPPRDYGYTF. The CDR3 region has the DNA TGTGCCAGCAGCCCCCCGCCCCGGGACTATGGCTACACCTTC.

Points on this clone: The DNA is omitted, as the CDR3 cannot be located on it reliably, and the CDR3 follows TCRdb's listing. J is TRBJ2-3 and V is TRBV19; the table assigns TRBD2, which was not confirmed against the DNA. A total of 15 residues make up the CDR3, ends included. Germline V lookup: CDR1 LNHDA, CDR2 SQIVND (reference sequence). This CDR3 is CASTSVADPTDTQYF.

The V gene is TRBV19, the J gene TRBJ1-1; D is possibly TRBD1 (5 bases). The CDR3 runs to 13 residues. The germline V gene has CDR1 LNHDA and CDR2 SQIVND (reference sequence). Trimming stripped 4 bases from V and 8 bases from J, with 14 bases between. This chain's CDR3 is CASSKRWRDEAFF. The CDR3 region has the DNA TGTGCCAGTAGTAAAAGGTGGAGGGACGAAGCTTTCTTT.

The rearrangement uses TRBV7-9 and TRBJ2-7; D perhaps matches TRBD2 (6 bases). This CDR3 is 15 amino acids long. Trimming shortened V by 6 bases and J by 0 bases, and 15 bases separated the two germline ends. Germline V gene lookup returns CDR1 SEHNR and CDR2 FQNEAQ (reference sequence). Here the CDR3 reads CASSSLATSSYEQYF. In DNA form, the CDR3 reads TGTGCCAGCAGTTCCCTAGCGACCAGCTCCTACGAGCAGTACTTC.

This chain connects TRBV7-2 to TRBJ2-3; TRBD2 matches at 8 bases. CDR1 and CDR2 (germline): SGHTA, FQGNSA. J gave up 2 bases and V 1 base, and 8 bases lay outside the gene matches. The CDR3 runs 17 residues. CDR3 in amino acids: CASSLVGGGTYTDTQYF. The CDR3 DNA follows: TGTGCCAGCAGCTTAGTGGGCGGGGGGACGTACACAGATACGCAGTATTTT. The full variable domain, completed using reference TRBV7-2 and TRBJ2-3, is GAGVSQSPSNKVTEKGKDVELRCDPISGHTALYWYRQSLGQGLEFLIYFQGNSAPDKSGLPSDRFSAERTGGSVSTLTIQRTQQEDSAVYLCASSLVGGGTYTDTQYFGPGTRLTVL.